This T cell receptor beta chain was captured in a study of shared clonotypes between healthy human individuals. The CDR3 has 14 amino acids. Germline V gene data show CDR1 as WNHNN and CDR2 as SYGVQD (reference sequence). V was cut by 3 bases and J by 0 bases, with 6 bases left in between. At a deep level, the assay was run. The protocol was immunoSEQ multiplex PCR, while the TCRdb copy is restricted to in-frame clones and leaves out a portion. The sample has about 1 million clones, more than 65% seen once. About this clone: Its antigen is unidentified.

General study findings and limits: The study sampled only blood, and tissue repertoires likely differ. Memory subsets generally showed lower estimated richness than naive subsets.

This TCR derives from a man between 18 and 35 years old in good health. The chain has TRBV10-1 and TRBJ1-3; D remains ambiguous. Sequencing was carried out using memory CD4+ T cells sorted from blood. Subset indicated: CD45RA-negative fraction. DNA for the CDR3: TGCGCCAGCAGTGAAACAGTCTCTGGAAACACCATATATTTT. It is translated as CASSETVSGNTIYF.